This passage covers 11 T cell receptor beta chains from one sample sequenced in a study of T cells in Graves' hyperthyroidism and ophthalmopathy. Amplified TCR beta CDR3 regions derived from RNA transcripts. In the first-round RT-PCR of the TCR CDR3, the HTBI primer set was used. MiXCR was run by TCRdb on the multiplex PCR reads, yielding one entry per CDR3 protein. The sample includes roughly 570,000 distinct CDR3 sequences, 15% to 19% of them seen just once. Input material: blood. Every receptor here comes from a woman aged 25 to 39 with Graves' hyperthyroidism.

The rearrangement joins TRBV2 to TRBJ2-5; D is unresolved. The V gene lost 4 bases and the J gene lost 0 bases, with 12 bases spanning the gap. Germline V lookup: CDR1 SNHLY, CDR2 FYNNEI. CDR3 length equals 15 residues. The CDR3 nucleotides are TGTGCCAGCAGTGTAGGGCTTACGTACCAAGAGACCCAGTACTTC. This codes for CASSVGLTYQETQYF.

The gene calls are TRBV12-3 or TRBV12-4 and TRBJ1-2; TRBD1 matches at 8 bases. The junction had 8 bases not matched to a gene; V was cut back by 6 bases and J by 8 bases. This CDR3 contains 13 residues. For the CDR3, the DNA is TGTGCCAGCAGGCCACCAGGGGGCCGCGGCTACACCTTC. This codes for CASRPPGGRGYTF.

The CDR3 coding sequence is TGTGCCAGCAGTTCTATTTCGGGTACCGGACACAATGAGCAGTTCTTC. This gives the protein CASSSISGTGHNEQFF. V usage is TRBV27 and J usage is TRBJ2-1; no clear D. This CDR3 spans 16 amino acids. Germline values: CDR1 MNHEY, CDR2 SMNVEV (reference sequence). V was clipped by 4 bases and J by 5 bases, with 18 bases between them.

The gene calls are TRBV10-1 and TRBJ2-1; D possibly uses TRBD1 or TRBD2 (5 bases each). Trimming took off 3 bases at V and 12 bases at J, with 18 bases between the two ends. Germline V lookup: CDR1 WNHNN, CDR2 SYGVQD (reference sequence). The CDR3 extends over 14 amino acids. The CDR3 DNA follows: TGCGCCAGCAGTGACCCTCTCAACGGGGCTGGGCAGTTCTTC. Protein product: CASSDPLNGAGQFF.

Only a few counts were recorded for this clonotype. This chain links TRBV6-1 with TRBJ1-5; possible D gene TRBD1, 6 bases. This CDR3 comprises 13 residues. Trimming removed 9 bases at V and 7 bases at J, with 16 bases between. The germline V gene encodes CDR1 MNHNS and CDR2 SASEGT. The chain's CDR3 is CASRQAGEQPQHF. The CDR3 DNA sequence: TGTGCCAGTCGACAGGCAGGCGAACAGCCCCAGCATTTT.

This clonotype was counted many times. This rearrangement joins TRBV2 to TRBJ2-1; D perhaps matches TRBD2 (6 bases). This CDR3 comprises 14 residues. CDR1 is SNHLY and CDR2 is FYNNEI in the germline V gene. V lost 7 bases and J lost 6, with 16 bases in between. The CDR3 loop reads CASTLTRHSNEQFF. For the CDR3, the DNA is TGTGCCAGCACTCTGACTAGACACAGCAATGAGCAGTTCTTC.

This chain joins TRBV19 and TRBJ2-7, with D tentatively TRBD1 (6 bases). Per the germline V gene, CDR1 is LNHDA and CDR2 is SQIVND (reference sequence). The CDR3 contains 13 residues. Deletions cut 6 bases from V and 6 bases from J, with 15 bases between. CDR3 sequence (DNA): TGTGCCAGTAGCAGCCTACAGGGCGGCGAGCAGTACTTC. It is translated as CASSSLQGGEQYF.

This clonotype appeared many times. This sequence joins TRBV6-2 or TRBV6-3 and TRBJ2-1; the D call may be TRBD1 or TRBD2 (5 bases each). The V end lost 4 bases, the J end lost 3 bases, and 13 bases lay between the germline ends. The CDR3 extends over 15 amino acids. CDR1 and CDR2 from the germline V gene are MNHEY and SVGEGT. For the CDR3, the DNA is TGTGCCAGCAGTTTAAGACGAGGGGTCTACAATGAGCAGTTCTTC. Translation gives CASSLRRGVYNEQFF.

The J gene is TRBJ2-5, the V gene TRBV11-2, with a weak D call TRBD1 (5 bases). The CDR3 has 15 amino acids. Per the germline V gene, CDR1 is SGHAT and CDR2 is FQNNGV. With 5 bases removed from V and 1 base from J, the gap between germline ends came to 14 bases. The CDR3 is CASSPRGAPQETQYF. CDR3 in DNA: TGTGCCAGCAGCCCCCGTGGGGCGCCCCAAGAGACCCAGTACTTC.

The table lists this clonotype with a few counts. The chain uses TRBV7-9 and TRBJ1-1; 11 nucleotides line up with TRBD1. The CDR3 contains 15 residues. Looked up from germline, CDR1 is SEHNR and CDR2 is FQNEAQ (reference sequence). J gave up 11 bases and V 4 bases, and 12 bases lay outside the gene matches. CDR3 nucleotides: TGTGCCAGCAGCTCATCCGGGACAGGGGGATTGGGTGCTTTCTTT. Protein: CASSSSGTGGLGAFF.

This clonotype was observed a single time. This sequence joins TRBV12-3 or TRBV12-4 and TRBJ2-1; no definite D call. The CDR3 loop spans 10 amino acids. The germline V and J ends were trimmed by 2 bases and 9 bases, with 2 bases remaining between them. The CDR3 coding sequence is TGTGCCAGCAGTTTACGTGAGCAGTTCTTC. This encodes CASSLREQFF.